The present TCR beta chain was sequenced within a study of shared clonotypes between healthy human individuals. Trimming removed 6 bases from V and 3 bases from J, with 17 bases in between. Germline lookup yields CDR1 MDHEN and CDR2 SYDVKM. This CDR3 is built from 15 residues. The sorted-subset replicate PCRs were given roughly 200 ng DNA, which is tens of thousands of T cell genomes. Study processing details: Junction-only sequences produced by ImmunoSEQ had no quality scores, so filtering differed. Assay used: immunoSEQ multiplex PCR; TCRdb lists only in-frame clones, some missing. V and J calls and clone size are as listed in that table; D and trimming were resolved from the DNA. The profile covers around 2.1 million clones, with just over 90% appearing a single time and roughly 1.8% taken by the ten largest. CD45RO-negative cells were positively selected for CCR7, leaving out terminally differentiated effector memory CD45RA+ cells. Each of the donors was a healthy adult who was HIV-negative and had not had a recent acute infection or vaccination.

This chain joins TRBV28 and TRBJ1-2; unclear D gene. The sequence derives from a man in his late teens or twenties in good health. Some clones in this sample may be carry-over from other donors' samples. Sequenced input: naive CD8+ T cells from PBMCs. The CDR3 loop is CASSGWSRTDYGYTF. The CDR3 bases are TGTGCCAGCAGCGGTTGGTCTCGGACGGACTATGGCTACACCTTC.